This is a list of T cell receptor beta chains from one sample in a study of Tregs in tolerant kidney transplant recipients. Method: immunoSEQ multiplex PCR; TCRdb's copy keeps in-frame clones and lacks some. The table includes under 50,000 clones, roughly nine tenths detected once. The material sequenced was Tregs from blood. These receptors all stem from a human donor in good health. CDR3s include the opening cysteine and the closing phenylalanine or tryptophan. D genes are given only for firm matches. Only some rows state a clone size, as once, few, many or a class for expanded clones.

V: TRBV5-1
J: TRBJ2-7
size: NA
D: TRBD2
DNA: TGCGCCAGCAGCGTGACTAGCGGGAAGGGGTACGAGCAGTACTTC
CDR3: CASSVTSGKGYEQYF

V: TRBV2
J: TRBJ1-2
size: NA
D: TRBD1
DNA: TGTGCCAGCAGTGTTAGACAGGGGGCAAGGTATGGCTACACCTTC
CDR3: CASSVRQGARYGYTF

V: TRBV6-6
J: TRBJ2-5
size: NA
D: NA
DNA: TGTGCCAGCAGTTCCCGAGAGACCCAGTACTTC
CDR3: CASSSRETQYF

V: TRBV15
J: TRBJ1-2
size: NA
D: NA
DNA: TGTGCCACCAGCAGAGAGACGCATGGAGGCTACACCTTC
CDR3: CATSRETHGGYTF

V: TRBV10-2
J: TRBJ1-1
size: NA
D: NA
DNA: TGCGCCAGCAGTTCGGGCAGGGCGAACACTGAAGCTTTCTTT
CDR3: CASSSGRANTEAFF

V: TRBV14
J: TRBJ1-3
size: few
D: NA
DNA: TGTGCCAGCAGCCAAGGGTCCGGAAACACCATATATTTT
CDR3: CASSQGSGNTIYF

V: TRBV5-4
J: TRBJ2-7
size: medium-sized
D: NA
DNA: TGTGCCAGCAGCTTGCGGGGACCCTACGAGCAGTACTTC
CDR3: CASSLRGPYEQYF

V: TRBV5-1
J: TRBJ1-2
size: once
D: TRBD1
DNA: TGCGCCAGCAGCCCCGACAGGGGCTATGGCTACACCTTC
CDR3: CASSPDRGYGYTF

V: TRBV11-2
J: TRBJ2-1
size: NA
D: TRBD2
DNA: TGTGCCAGCAGCGGGTGGGGACTAGCGGGAGGGCACCATGAGCAGTTCTTC
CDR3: CASSGWGLAGGHHEQFF

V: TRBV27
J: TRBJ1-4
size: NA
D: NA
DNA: TGTGCCAGCAGCCTAGTCATAGGGAATGAAAAACTGTTTTTT
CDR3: CASSLVIGNEKLFF

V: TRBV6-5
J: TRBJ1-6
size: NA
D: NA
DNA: TGTGCCAGCAGGGGAATTTATAATTCACCCCCCCACTTT
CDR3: CASRGIYNSPPHF

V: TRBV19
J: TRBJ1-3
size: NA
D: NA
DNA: TGTGCCAGTAGGCAGCCTGGAAACACCATATATTTT
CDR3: CASRQPGNTIYF

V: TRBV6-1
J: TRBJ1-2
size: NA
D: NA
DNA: TGTGCCAGCACCCGGACCCGAATAGCCTATGGCTACACCTTC
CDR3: CASTRTRIAYGYTF

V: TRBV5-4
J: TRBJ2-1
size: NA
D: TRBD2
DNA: TGTGCCAGCAGCCGCCTGTATAGCGGGAGGGGGGGAAGTTACAATGAGCAGTTCTTC
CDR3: CASSRLYSGRGGSYNEQFF

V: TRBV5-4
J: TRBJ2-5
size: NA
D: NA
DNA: TGTGCCAGCAGCTCGGCTATGCGGCAAGAGACCCAGTACTTC
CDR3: CASSSAMRQETQYF

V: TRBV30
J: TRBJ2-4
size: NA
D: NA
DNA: TGTGCCTGGAGCGCGGCCTCTCTCTGGGTGAACATTCAGTACTTC
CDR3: CAWSAASLWVNIQYF

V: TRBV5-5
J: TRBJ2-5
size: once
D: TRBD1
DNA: TGTGCCAGCAGCTGGGGGGACAGGGAAGAGACCCAGTACTTC
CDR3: CASSWGDREETQYF

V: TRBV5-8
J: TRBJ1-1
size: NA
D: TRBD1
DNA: TGTGCCAGCAGCTTGCATCGGACAGGGGGGCGCACTGAAGCTTTCTTT
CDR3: CASSLHRTGGRTEAFF

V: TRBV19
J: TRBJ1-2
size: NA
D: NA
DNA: TGTGCCAGTAGTTTTCTCCTAGATGAGTTACGTCGCCTCTTC
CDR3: CASSFLLDELRRLF

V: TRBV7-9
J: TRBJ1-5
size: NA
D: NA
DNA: TGTGCCAGCAGCTTAGGGCAGCTCAATCAGCCCCAGCATTTT
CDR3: CASSLGQLNQPQHF

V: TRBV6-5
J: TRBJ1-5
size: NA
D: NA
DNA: TGTGCCAGCGCGGGGGGACTTAGTCAGCCCCAGCATTTT
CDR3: CASAGGLSQPQHF

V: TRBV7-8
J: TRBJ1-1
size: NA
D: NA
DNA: TGTGCCAGCAGCTTAAGAAGGTCGGGTGTCACTGAAGCTTTCTTT
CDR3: CASSLRRSGVTEAFF

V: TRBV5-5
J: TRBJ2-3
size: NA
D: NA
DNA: TGTGCCAGCAGCTTGAAAAGGACCACAGATACGCAGTATTTT
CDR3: CASSLKRTTDTQYF

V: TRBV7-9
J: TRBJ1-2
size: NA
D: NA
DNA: TGTGCCAGCAGCTACCTTACCAGGGATCCTGGCTACACCTTC
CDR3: CASSYLTRDPGYTF

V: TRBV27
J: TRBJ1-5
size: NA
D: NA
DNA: TGTGCCAGCAGTTTAGGCGGGGGGCGAAGCAATCAGCCCCAGCATTTT
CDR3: CASSLGGGRSNQPQHF